This is a list of T cell receptor beta chains from one sample in a study of Ad26.COV2.S vaccination and SARS-CoV-2 variants. Using immunoSEQ multiplex PCR, the repertoire was profiled, and TCRdb retains in-frame clones only, with some absent. The table lists about 390,000 clones, roughly nine tenths of them singletons. Here the sequenced sample was peripheral blood, taken in a trial of Ad26.COV2.S vaccine versus placebo. These TCRs come from a person aged 18-60 years who received the Ad26.COV2.S COVID-19 vaccine or a placebo. Each CDR3 is given with its conserved first and last residue. A D gene is named only where the DNA matches it firmly. Clone size appears in some rows only: once, few, many, or a class for an expanded clone.

J gene	V gene	clone size	D gene	CDR3 protein	CDR3 DNA
TRBJ1-6	TRBV27	NA	TRBD1	CASSMTGDPLHF	TGTGCCAGCAGCATGACAGGGGATCCCCTCCACTTT
TRBJ1-1	TRBV25-1	NA	NA	CASRLGGSEAFF	TGTGCCAGCAGACTGGGAGGGAGTGAAGCTTTCTTT
TRBJ2-6	TRBV5-1	NA	NA	CASSLAPYGANVLTF	TGCGCCAGCAGCTTGGCACCATACGGGGCCAACGTCCTGACTTTC
TRBJ2-3	TRBV4-3	NA	TRBD2	CASSLIRLAGVYTDTQYF	TGCGCCAGCAGCCTCATCCGACTAGCGGGGGTTTATACAGATACGCAGTATTTT
TRBJ2-3	TRBV4-3	NA	NA	CASSLTGTGLDTQYF	TGCGCCAGCAGCCTCACCGGGACTGGACTAGATACGCAGTATTTT
TRBJ2-3	TRBV2	NA	TRBD2	CASSVSASGGVETQYF	TGTGCCAGCAGTGTGTCGGCTAGCGGGGGGGTCGAGACGCAGTATTTT
TRBJ2-7	TRBV2	NA	TRBD1	CASRPRDRTYEQYF	TGTGCCAGCAGACCCCGGGACAGGACCTACGAGCAGTACTTC
TRBJ1-6	TRBV7-9	NA	NA	CASSLKMADSPLHF	TGTGCCAGCAGCTTAAAGATGGCGGATTCACCCCTCCACTTT
TRBJ1-1	TRBV5-1	NA	TRBD1	CASSQNQQGGQAFF	TGCGCCAGCAGCCAAAATCAACAGGGGGGTCAAGCTTTCTTT
TRBJ2-2	TRBV11-2	NA	TRBD2	CASRKLAGGHPGELFF	TGTGCCAGCAGAAAACTAGCGGGGGGGCACCCCGGGGAGCTGTTTTTT
TRBJ1-2	TRBV3-1/TRBV3-2	once	NA	CASSQDKAGYTF	TGTGCCAGCAGCCAAGATAAGGCTGGCTACACCTTC
TRBJ1-1	TRBV19	NA	TRBD1	CASSLTGDTEAFF	TGTGCCAGTAGCCTGACAGGGGACACTGAAGCTTTCTTT
TRBJ2-3	TRBV9	NA	TRBD2	CASSSAGADTQYF	TGTGCCAGCAGCTCGGCGGGGGCAGATACGCAGTATTTT
TRBJ2-4	TRBV4-1	once	NA	CASSQIPRGSKNIQYF	TGCGCCAGCAGCCAAATACCTAGGGGGTCCAAAAACATTCAGTACTTC
TRBJ1-2	TRBV7-9	NA	NA	CASSLSPGRNGYTF	TGTGCCAGCAGCTTGTCCCCTGGGAGAAATGGCTACACCTTC
TRBJ2-7	TRBV3-1/TRBV3-2	NA	TRBD1	CASSQITGTGAGEQYF	TGTGCCAGCAGCCAGATAACCGGGACAGGGGCGGGCGAGCAGTACTTC
TRBJ1-6	TRBV30	NA	NA	CAWSVQAGKSPLHF	TGTGCCTGGAGTGTACAGGCAGGCAAGTCACCCCTCCACTTT
TRBJ1-5	TRBV29-1	once	NA	CSVVRSHQPQHF	TGCAGCGTGGTAAGGAGCCATCAGCCCCAGCATTTT
TRBJ1-1	TRBV2	NA	NA	CASSEALQGLEAFF	TGTGCCAGCAGTGAAGCGCTTCAAGGCCTTGAAGCTTTCTTT
TRBJ1-3	TRBV6-5	NA	NA	CASRRAGLSGNTIYF	TGTGCCAGCAGACGAGCGGGACTCTCTGGAAACACCATATATTTT
TRBJ2-2	TRBV16	NA	TRBD1	CASSLQGLDGELFF	TGTGCCAGCAGCCTACAGGGGTTGGACGGGGAGCTGTTTTTT
TRBJ2-2	TRBV4-1	NA	TRBD1	CASRPTGTANTGELFF	TGCGCCAGCAGACCTACCGGGACAGCGAACACCGGGGAGCTGTTTTTT
TRBJ2-5	TRBV2	NA	NA	CASSNPPKGVRVETQYF	TGTGCCAGCAGTAACCCCCCTAAGGGGGTCAGGGTAGAGACCCAGTACTTC
TRBJ1-1	TRBV9	NA	NA	CASSVEGLGLASTEAFF	TGTGCCAGCAGCGTAGAAGGACTGGGGCTAGCAAGTACTGAAGCTTTCTTT
TRBJ2-1	TRBV4-3	NA	NA	CASSHPGSGEQFF	TGCGCCAGCAGCCATCCCGGGAGTGGGGAGCAGTTCTTC
TRBJ1-5	TRBV5-4	NA	NA	CASSLGQNQPQHF	TGTGCCAGCAGCTTGGGGCAGAATCAGCCCCAGCATTTT
TRBJ1-5	TRBV3-1/TRBV3-2	NA	TRBD1	CASSHSSRGNQPQHF	TGTGCCAGCAGCCATTCGTCCAGGGGGAATCAGCCCCAGCATTTT
TRBJ2-2	TRBV30	NA	NA	CAWSVTGTGELFF	TGTGCCTGGAGTGTAACAGGCACCGGGGAGCTGTTTTTT
TRBJ2-1	TRBV7-2	NA	TRBD2	CASSLSPFGGGAYNEQFF	TGTGCCAGCAGCCTTAGTCCCTTTGGCGGGGGGGCCTACAATGAGCAGTTCTTC
TRBJ2-7	TRBV18	few	NA	CASSPSLGSYEQYF	TGTGCCAGCTCACCCTCCCTTGGGAGCTACGAGCAGTACTTC
TRBJ1-2	TRBV5-5	NA	TRBD1	CASTTGTDNYGYTF	TGTGCCAGCACCACAGGGACAGATAACTATGGCTACACCTTC
TRBJ1-1	TRBV2	NA	NA	CASSWEGLNTEAFF	TGTGCCAGCAGCTGGGAGGGTTTGAACACTGAAGCTTTCTTT
TRBJ2-1	TRBV5-4	NA	NA	CASSPGSHYNEQFF	TGTGCCAGTAGCCCCGGGAGCCACTACAATGAGCAGTTCTTC
TRBJ2-1	TRBV4-3	NA	TRBD2	CASSRKRGIYNEQFF	TGCGCCAGCAGCCGCAAGCGGGGGATCTACAATGAGCAGTTCTTC
TRBJ2-2	TRBV4-1	NA	NA	CASSHSTGFWVNTGELFF	TGCGCCAGCAGCCACAGCACAGGGTTCTGGGTGAACACCGGGGAGCTGTTTTTT
TRBJ2-7	TRBV10-3	NA	NA	CAISESGLSTKGRGYEQYF	TGTGCCATCAGTGAGTCGGGGCTCTCGACCAAGGGCAGGGGCTACGAGCAGTACTTC
TRBJ2-5	TRBV7-8	NA	NA	CASSSWFVAQETQYF	TGTGCCAGCAGCTCCTGGTTTGTCGCCCAAGAGACCCAGTACTTC
TRBJ1-6	TRBV2	NA	NA	CASSEEGQDSPLHF	TGTGCCAGCAGCGAGGAGGGACAAGATTCACCCCTCCACTTT
TRBJ1-4	TRBV5-1	NA	NA	CASSREPGEKLFF	TGCGCCAGCAGCAGGGAGCCAGGGGAAAAACTGTTTTTT
TRBJ2-7	TRBV19	NA	NA	CASSPTATYEQYF	TGTGCCAGTAGCCCGACAGCCACCTACGAGCAGTACTTC